This T cell receptor beta chain is from a study of identical twins (dated by TCRdb to the mid-2010s). In terms of the full investigation: TCR alpha and beta repertoires from monozygotic twins, unrelated adults of various ages and cord blood were deep-sequenced to test whether fetal clonotypes persist. Replicate twin experiments were performed at different times using different library preparation protocols to rule out contamination. Broader findings and caveats from the paper: Abundant cord blood beta clonotypes carried fewer insertions; young adult naive repertoires showed a weaker similar trend, while memory repertoires showed none. In monozygotic twins, out-of-frame TCR alpha sharing was systematically underestimated by recombination models, although the models agreed with sharing between unrelated individuals. Invariant T cells such as MAIT and iNKT could partly confound zero-insertion analyses, although diverse VJ usage argued against such confounding for most clonotypes. Compared with coincidental sharing between unrelated individuals, out-of-frame TCR alpha sequences shared between twins had an excess of sequences with low generation probability. In beta out-of-frame sequences, excess twin sharing was weaker, because having fewer shared sequences lowered the signal-to-noise ratio. Conclusions relied on cross-sectional statistical analysis, since the same donors could not be followed over many years.

Its CDR3 holds 13 amino acids, cysteine through phenylalanine. CDR3 DNA is the only sequence kept; it has 39 bases, read in frame from the first base. A distance of 11 bases separates the germline ends of V and J, which lose 3 bases and 6 bases respectively. CDR1 and CDR2, looked up from the germline V gene (reference sequence), are DFQATT and SNEGSKA. The method was 5' RACE. TCRdb records Illumina HiSeq 2000 as the sequencer. A universal primer binding site was added through template switching, and the final cDNA carried a unique molecular identifier so that TCR cDNA molecules could be counted accurately. Specific primers in the conserved constant-segment region were used to synthesize first-strand cDNA for the TCR alpha and beta chains. To control for contamination, every cDNA library carried two barcodes: a SMART-Mk sample barcode plus Illumina barcodes. TruSeq adapter sequences, together with Illumina sample barcodes, were added in two successive PCR steps. The TCR alpha and beta cDNA libraries were sequenced on the Illumina HiSeq platform using custom primers. Under the source paper's analysis protocol: MiGEC was used to process raw reads and extract unique molecular identifiers, and MiXCR was used to find CDR3 positions. For each individual, recombination models were inferred using an EM algorithm with the repgenHMM and IGoR tools. Shared clonotype analysis was performed with the tcR package in R, normalizing sharing by the product of cloneset sizes. To study raw recombination free of thymic and clonal selection effects, out-of-frame nonproductive sequences were analyzed. In TCRdb, the public reads were trimmed at Q25 with fastp and aligned with MiXCR, with productive beta chains retained. One record per CDR3 amino acid sequence lists the most common genes and DNA. What appears here as the V and J calls and clone size reflects TCRdb's work, not the paper's. For this sample the table gives hundreds of thousands of distinct CDR3 sequences, of which 9% to 15% were detected only once. Of the sample, roughly 7.8% is held by the ten largest clones.

This clonotype was observed a few times. Its antigen is currently not known. No per-base quality is available; no much larger clone lies one base away. All donors were healthy Caucasians. The twin cohort comprised three pairs of female monozygotic twins, all aged about 18 to 30 years. Positive isolation kits from Invitrogen were used to isolate CD4+ and CD8+ T cell populations. These data are also associated with another study on yellow fever vaccine responses in identical twins. The second paper states: According to the authors, the vaccine-induced T cell response in identical twins seemed to be partly convergent and partly specific to each individual. In the study, vaccine-responding T cell clones were precisely tracked in identical twins.

Sequences were obtained from CD8+ T cells sorted from blood. The origin of this receptor is a woman between 18 and 30 years old in good health. The chain was built from TRBV20-1 and TRBJ2-2; the D gene cannot be named for sure. The CDR3 in this case is CSARQVGSGELFF. The sequenced DNA is TGCAGTGCTAGGCAGGTCGGTTCCGGGGAGCTGTTTTTT.